The 25 T cell receptor beta chains listed next were all sequenced from one sample in a study of blood T cell repertoires in COVID-19. TCRdb's copy holds only in-frame clones and misses some; the assay was immunoSEQ multiplex PCR. The sample lists some 490,000 clones, 80% to 90% occurring once. Sequencing was carried out using peripheral blood. All receptors come from a human donor in a cohort sampled during active COVID-19.

J is TRBJ1-1 and V is TRBV30; tentatively, D is TRBD1 (6 bases). The CDR3 is 14 amino acids. Germline V gene lookup returns CDR1 GTSNPN and CDR2 SVGIG (reference sequence). Deletions cut 3 bases from V and 5 bases from J, with 16 bases between. CDR3 sequence reads: CAWSEQQGLTEAFF. CDR3 nucleotide sequence: TGTGCCTGGAGCGAACAACAGGGCTTGACTGAAGCTTTCTTT.

The chain carries TRBV11-2 and TRBJ1-4, with 10 nucleotides matching TRBD1. V gave up 3 bases and J gave up 4 bases; unmatched junction bases: 5. This CDR3 has 16 amino acids. The germline CDR1 and CDR2 sequences are SGHAT and FQNNGV. The CDR3 loop reads CASSFRQGAGNEKLFF. The CDR3 DNA follows: TGTGCCAGCAGCTTCAGACAGGGGGCGGGTAATGAAAAACTGTTTTTT. Full variable domain (rest looked up from reference TRBV11-2 and TRBJ1-4): EAGVAQSPRYKIIEKRQSVAFWCNPISGHATLYWYQQILGQGPKLLIQFQNNGVVDDSQLPKDRFSAERLKGVDSTLKIQPAKLEDSAVYLCASSFRQGAGNEKLFFGSGTQLSVL.

The gene calls are TRBV5-1 and TRBJ2-2, with 11 bases aligning to TRBD2. With 2 bases clipped from V and 5 bases from J, the junction kept 5 bases outside the gene matches. CDR1 is SGHRS and CDR2 is YFSETQ in the germline V gene. This CDR3 contains 16 residues. The CDR3 sequence is CASSLLAGGSTGELFF. CDR3 nucleotide sequence: TGCGCCAGCAGCTTATTAGCGGGAGGGAGTACCGGGGAGCTGTTTTTT.

CDR3 in DNA: TGTGCCAGCAGCGCCGGCAGACAGGGAGGAAACTATGGCTACACCTTC. Protein product: CASSAGRQGGNYGYTF. The chain combines TRBV7-6 with TRBJ1-2, with 7 bases fitting TRBD1. V was clipped by 5 bases and J by 2 bases; unmatched bases: 11. The length of the CDR3 is 16 residues. CDR1 SGHVS and CDR2 FNYEAQ come from the germline V gene.

The rearrangement joins TRBV5-1 to TRBJ2-2; TRBD1 might be the D (5 bases). Trimming shortened V by 1 base and J by 2 bases, and 12 bases separated the two germline ends. The CDR3 runs to 16 residues. In germline, CDR1 is SGHRS, CDR2 YFSETQ. The CDR3 here is CASSLSQTANTGELFF. DNA of the CDR3: TGCGCCAGCAGCTTGTCTCAGACAGCAAACACCGGGGAGCTGTTTTTT.

The count of this clone is one. The chain joins TRBV19 to TRBJ1-2, with a tentative D call TRBD1 (5 bases). The germline CDR1 and CDR2 sequences are LNHDA and SQIVND (reference sequence). Between the trimmed V and J ends, which lost 2 bases and 6 bases, there was a span of 10 bases. The CDR3 spans 13 residues. CDR3 amino acids: CASSIREGNGYTF. CDR3 nucleotide sequence: TGTGCCAGTAGTATAAGGGAGGGGAATGGCTACACCTTC.

This sequence joins TRBV7-2 and TRBJ2-1, with 8 bases fitting TRBD1. The CDR3 totals 16 residues. Germline-derived CDR1 and CDR2 are SGHTA and FQGNSA. V was pared by 4 bases and J by 3 bases, with 8 bases of the junction left unmatched. CDR3: CASSSDRGFNYNEQFF. In DNA, the CDR3 is TGTGCCAGCAGCTCAGACAGGGGTTTCAACTACAATGAGCAGTTCTTC.

CDR3 sequence reads: CAWSGQSTLQPQHF. For the CDR3, the DNA is TGTGCCTGGAGTGGACAGTCTACCCTTCAGCCCCAGCATTTT. The V and J genes are TRBV30 and TRBJ1-5; tentatively, D is TRBD1 (5 bases). Per germline, CDR1 GTSNPN and CDR2 SVGIG (reference sequence). V shed 1 base and J shed 6 bases, with 13 bases lying between them. CDR3 length: 14 amino acids.

The chain combines TRBV3-1 (or the pseudogene TRBV3-2) with TRBJ2-1; 9 bases are shared with TRBD2. V trimming: 4 bases; J trimming: 8 bases; junction bases outside the gene matches: 9. Germline CDR1 reads LGHDT; CDR2 reads YNNKEL (reference sequence). This CDR3 spans 15 amino acids. CDR3 sequence: CASSRYSGSVDEQFF. The CDR3 DNA follows: TGTGCCAGCAGCCGATATAGCGGGAGCGTAGATGAGCAGTTCTTC.

In its sample, this clone was seen once. The chain joins TRBV27 to TRBJ2-7; D is unclear. The V gene's germline CDR1 is MNHEY and CDR2 SMNVEV (reference sequence). V dropped 3 bases and J dropped 2 bases, with 14 bases sitting between them. The CDR3 spans 15 residues. DNA for the CDR3: TGTGCCAGCAGTTTCACCGGGTCCTTTACCTACGAGCAGTACTTC. Translating gives CASSFTGSFTYEQYF.

CDR3 sequence: CASSPNYGNTIYF. The CDR3 DNA is TGTGCCAGCAGCCCTAATTACGGAAACACCATATATTTT. This chain joins TRBV5-6 and TRBJ1-3; no clear D. Trimming removed 4 bases at V and 4 bases at J, with 9 bases between. The CDR3 spans 13 residues. Germline V gene lookup returns CDR1 SGHDT and CDR2 YYEEEE.

The V and J genes are TRBV29-1 and TRBJ2-1, with 9 bases identical to TRBD2. The germline V gene has CDR1 SQVTM and CDR2 ANQGSEA. CDR3 length: 14 amino acids. V dropped 5 bases and J dropped 7; count of bases not matched to a gene: 9. The CDR3 region has the DNA TGCAGCGTTTGGGTTAGCGGGAGTCTGAATGAGCAGTTCTTC. It translates to CSVWVSGSLNEQFF.

This chain joins TRBV7-2 and TRBJ1-2; D gene ambiguous. Germline loops: CDR1 SGHTA, CDR2 FQGNSA. V was pared by 4 bases and J by 2 bases, with 8 bases between. CDR3 size: 13 residues. The CDR3 DNA follows: TGTGCCAGCAGCTCGACATCAAACTATGGCTACACCTTC. The encoded protein is CASSSTSNYGYTF.

This clone was found once. The chain combines TRBV29-1 with TRBJ2-2; D perhaps matches TRBD1 (6 bases). Germline V gene lookup returns CDR1 SQVTM and CDR2 ANQGSEA. CDR3 size: 12 residues. The V end was cut by 7 bases, the J end by 4 bases, with 10 bases between. CDR3 protein: CSGGLSTGELFF. CDR3 coding DNA: TGCAGCGGGGGGCTATCCACCGGGGAGCTGTTTTTT.

The CDR3 protein is CASSLVLAGEGEQFF. CDR3 bases: TGTGCCAGCAGCTTAGTACTAGCGGGAGAAGGGGAGCAGTTCTTC. The J gene is TRBJ2-1, the V gene TRBV7-2, with 11 bases matching TRBD2. J was trimmed by 10 bases and V by 1 base; bases with no gene match: 6. The germline CDR1 and CDR2 sequences are SGHTA and FQGNSA. The CDR3 contains 15 residues.

The rearrangement links TRBV29-1 to TRBJ2-4, with 13 bases fitting TRBD2. Germline CDR1 SQVTM, CDR2 ANQGSEA. The ends lost 4 bases at V and 0 bases at J; junction bases unmatched: 18. The CDR3 is made up of 21 amino acids. CDR3 region: CSVGGGGTSGRASEAKNIQYF. DNA for the CDR3: TGCAGCGTTGGAGGAGGGGGTACTAGCGGGAGGGCCTCCGAAGCCAAAAACATTCAGTACTTC.

The chain couples TRBV2 to TRBJ2-4, with 7 positions matching TRBD1. The ends lost 4 bases at V and 3 bases at J; junction bases unmatched: 3. From germline, CDR1 is SNHLY and CDR2 FYNNEI. The CDR3 has 14 residues. The CDR3, as DNA: TGTGCCAGCAGTGGGGCAGGGGGCAAAAACATTCAGTACTTC. It yields the protein CASSGAGGKNIQYF.

The rearrangement joins TRBV3-1 (or the pseudogene TRBV3-2) to TRBJ2-1; D might be TRBD1 (5 bases). The V end was cut by 4 bases, the J end by 1 base, with 11 bases between. Germline values: CDR1 LGHDT, CDR2 YNNKEL (reference sequence). CDR3 length: 15 amino acids. The CDR3 sequence is CASSPGWESYNEQFF. The CDR3 DNA sequence: TGTGCCAGCAGCCCAGGGTGGGAATCCTACAATGAGCAGTTCTTC.

The chain employs TRBV5-4 and TRBJ2-2; TRBD1 aligns across 12 bases. The CDR3 is made up of 15 amino acids. J was trimmed by 6 bases and V by 2 bases; bases with no gene match: 2. The germline V gene has CDR1 SGHNT and CDR2 YYREEE (reference sequence). The CDR3 is CASSFGTGGPGELFF. In DNA, the CDR3 is TGTGCCAGCAGCTTCGGGACAGGGGGCCCCGGGGAGCTGTTTTTT.

This chain connects TRBV28 to TRBJ1-4; tentatively, D is TRBD1 (5 bases). V lost 2 bases and J 11 bases, leaving 12 bases between the germline ends. Germline assignment: CDR1 MDHEN and CDR2 SYDVKM. This CDR3 has 13 residues. CDR3 loop: CASSLLRAGKLFF. CDR3 nucleotide sequence: TGTGCCAGCAGTTTACTCAGGGCGGGGAAACTGTTTTTT. Filled out from reference TRBV28 and TRBJ1-4, the complete variable domain reads DVKVTQSSRYLVKRTGEKVFLECVQDMDHENMFWYRQDPGLGLRLIYFSYDVKMKEKGDIPEGYSVSREKKERFSLILESASTNQTSMYLCASSLLRAGKLFFGSGTQLSVL.

The chain employs TRBV3-1 (or the pseudogene TRBV3-2) and TRBJ2-1; 8 bases are a match to TRBD2. This CDR3 contains 14 residues. Germline CDR1 is LGHDT and CDR2 is YNNKEL (reference sequence). V lost 2 bases and J lost 7; bases outside the gene matches: 4. CDR3 protein: CASSQSASGNEQFF. CDR3 DNA sequence: TGTGCCAGCAGCCAATCTGCTAGCGGGAATGAGCAGTTCTTC.

The chain combines TRBV7-3 with TRBJ2-1; tentative D call: TRBD1 (5 bases). Trimming left V 5 bases short and J 5 bases short, with 13 bases between. The CDR3 extends over 14 amino acids. Looked up from germline, CDR1 is SGHTA and CDR2 is FQGTGA. Here the CDR3 DNA reads TGTGCCAGCAGCCCAGGGATTAGCAACAATGAGCAGTTCTTC. It codes for CASSPGISNNEQFF.

The chain carries TRBV19 and TRBJ1-2, with 7 bases identical to TRBD1. Germline V gene sequence: CDR1 LNHDA, CDR2 SQIVND (reference sequence). V was pared by 4 bases and J by 0 bases, with 8 bases of the junction left unmatched. CDR3 size: 16 residues. In nucleotides, the CDR3 is TGTGCCAGTAGTAAAGGACAGGCGGCGTCTAACTATGGCTACACCTTC. Encoded protein: CASSKGQAASNYGYTF.

The chain couples TRBV7-3 to TRBJ1-1; no clear D. Trimming removed 0 bases from V and 3 bases from J, with 11 bases in between. The CDR3 sequence is 15 residues long. Germline CDR1 and CDR2: SGHTA and FQGTGA. The CDR3 bases are TGTGCCAGCAGCTTAACGGGCAATTCGGACACTGAAGCTTTCTTT. It encodes CASSLTGNSDTEAFF.

The genes are TRBV14 and TRBJ1-3; D is unclear. The germline V gene encodes CDR1 SGHDN and CDR2 FVKESK. V was cut by 4 bases and J by 1 base, with 8 bases left in between. The CDR3 sequence is 14 residues long. The CDR3 nucleotides read TGTGCCAGCAGCCCCGGGTATTCTGGAAACACCATATATTTT. This codes for CASSPGYSGNTIYF.